This TCR beta chain was documented in a study of blood T cell repertoires in COVID-19. The assay was immunoSEQ multiplex PCR, and TCRdb's table has in-frame clones only and misses some. In the table there are under 65,000 clones, around 90% of which are singletons. The germline CDR1 and CDR2 sequences are MGHRA and YSYEKL. The CDR3 is made up of 19 amino acids. The trim removed 1 base at V and 0 bases at J, leaving 9 bases unmatched. The chain is built from TRBV4-1 and TRBJ2-5, with TRBD2 matching 12 bases. The sequence came from an elderly man with acute or convalescent COVID-19. The sample consisted of peripheral blood. The CDR3: CASSQGGTSGFQYQETQYF. The DNA for the CDR3 is TGCGCCAGCAGCCAAGGGGGGACTAGCGGGTTCCAGTACCAAGAGACCCAGTACTTC.